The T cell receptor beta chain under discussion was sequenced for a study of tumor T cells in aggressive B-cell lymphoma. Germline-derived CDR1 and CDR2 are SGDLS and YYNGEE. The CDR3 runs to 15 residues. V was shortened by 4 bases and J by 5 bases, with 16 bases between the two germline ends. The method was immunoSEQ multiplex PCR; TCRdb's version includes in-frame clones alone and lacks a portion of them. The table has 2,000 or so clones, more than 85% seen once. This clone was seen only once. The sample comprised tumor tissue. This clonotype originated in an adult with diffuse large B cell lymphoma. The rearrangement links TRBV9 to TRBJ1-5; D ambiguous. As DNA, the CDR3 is TGTGCCAGCAGCCGTGGGGAGGACGCGTATCAGCCCCAGCATTTT. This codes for CASSRGEDAYQPQHF.